This T cell receptor (beta chain) is from a study of OX40 agonist ivuxolimab in advanced cancers. Clones were read by immunoSEQ multiplex PCR, and TCRdb kept only the in-frame ones, dropping some. Among 65,000 to 90,000 clones listed, about 86% were seen once. The CDR3 contains 12 residues. J was trimmed by 13 bases and V by 5 bases; bases with no gene match: 8. CDR1 is SGHTA, CDR2 FQGNSA, per germline. The sample was CD4+ or CD8+ T cells sorted from blood, taken in a trial of the OX40 agonist ivuxolimab. The rearrangement links TRBV7-2 to TRBJ2-7, with 10 bases lining up with TRBD2. The TCR comes from an adult with an advanced solid tumor such as melanoma, head and neck, liver or kidney cancer. The CDR3 loop is CASSREREGIYF. The DNA of the CDR3 is TGTGCCAGCAGCCGAGAGCGGGAGGGTATATACTTC.